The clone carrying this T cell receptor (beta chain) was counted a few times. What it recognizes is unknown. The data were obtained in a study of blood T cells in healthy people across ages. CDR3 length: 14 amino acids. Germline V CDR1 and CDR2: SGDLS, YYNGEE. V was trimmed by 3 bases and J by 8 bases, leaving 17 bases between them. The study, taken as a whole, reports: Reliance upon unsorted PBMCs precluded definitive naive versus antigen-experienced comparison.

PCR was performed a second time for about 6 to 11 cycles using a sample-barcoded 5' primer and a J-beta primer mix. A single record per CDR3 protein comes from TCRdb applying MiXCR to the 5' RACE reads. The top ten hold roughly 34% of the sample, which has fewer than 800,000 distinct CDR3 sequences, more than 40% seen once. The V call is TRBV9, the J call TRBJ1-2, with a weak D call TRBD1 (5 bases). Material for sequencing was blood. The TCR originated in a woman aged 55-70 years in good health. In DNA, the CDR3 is TGTGCCAGCAGCGCTGACAGAAGAAGGGGAGGCTACACCTTC. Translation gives CASSADRRRGGYTF.